The source of this T cell receptor (beta chain) is a study of cytomegalovirus exposure and HLA in healthy donors. General study results and limits: In an earlier analysis, in around 590 donors, most V segments appeared productive either ~87% or ~30% of the time.

The CDR3 extends over 11 amino acids. Trimming stripped 5 bases from V and 9 bases from J, with 11 bases between. Germline CDR1 and CDR2: SGHAT and FQNNGV. For this clone: Its antigen is currently unknown.

60 Vbeta and 13 Jbeta primers were used in PCR. Clones were read by immunoSEQ multiplex PCR, and TCRdb kept only the in-frame ones, dropping some. The data hold approximately 170,000 clones, with around 85% observed a single time. Sequencing was performed on PBMCs. The chain combines TRBV11-2 with TRBJ2-7, with D perhaps TRBD1 (5 bases). The TCR was taken from a human donor in good health. CDR3 in amino acids: CASSADRRQYF. The CDR3 region has the DNA TGTGCCAGCAGCGCCGACAGACGGCAGTACTTC. The full variable domain, completed using reference TRBV11-2 and TRBJ2-7, is EAGVAQSPRYKIIEKRQSVAFWCNPISGHATLYWYQQILGQGPKLLIQFQNNGVVDDSQLPKDRFSAERLKGVDSTLKIQPAKLEDSAVYLCASSADRRQYFGPGTRLTVT.